This T cell receptor beta chain was sequenced for a study of blood T cell repertoires in COVID-19. Study summary: The samples span acute and convalescent COVID-19 from the United States, Italy and Spain. Sources were T cells, B-cell-depleted T cells, or PBMCs; the material itself was cDNA or gDNA.

How the authors handled the data: For nucleated cells, counts were estimated from reference gene primer amplification. Libraries were prepared by immunoSEQ multiplex PCR; TCRdb keeps only in-frame clonotypes and omits some of them. D and trimming were read from the DNA, whereas the V and J calls and clone size are those reported in that table. Here the sample spans fewer than 30,000 clones, 65% to 90% being singletons. The CDR3 is made up of 17 amino acids. The germline V gene encodes CDR1 LGHDT and CDR2 YNNKEL (reference sequence). With 7 bases removed from V and 1 base from J, the gap between germline ends came to 22 bases.

The gene calls are TRBV3-1 (or the pseudogene TRBV3-2) and TRBJ1-1; TRBD1 might be the D (6 bases). The source is a human donor in a cohort sampled during active COVID-19. Sequencing was carried out using peripheral blood. CDR3 protein: CASTGVGTRRENTEAFF. The CDR3 DNA reads TGTGCCAGCACAGGGGTCGGGACAAGGCGAGAGAACACTGAAGCTTTCTTT.